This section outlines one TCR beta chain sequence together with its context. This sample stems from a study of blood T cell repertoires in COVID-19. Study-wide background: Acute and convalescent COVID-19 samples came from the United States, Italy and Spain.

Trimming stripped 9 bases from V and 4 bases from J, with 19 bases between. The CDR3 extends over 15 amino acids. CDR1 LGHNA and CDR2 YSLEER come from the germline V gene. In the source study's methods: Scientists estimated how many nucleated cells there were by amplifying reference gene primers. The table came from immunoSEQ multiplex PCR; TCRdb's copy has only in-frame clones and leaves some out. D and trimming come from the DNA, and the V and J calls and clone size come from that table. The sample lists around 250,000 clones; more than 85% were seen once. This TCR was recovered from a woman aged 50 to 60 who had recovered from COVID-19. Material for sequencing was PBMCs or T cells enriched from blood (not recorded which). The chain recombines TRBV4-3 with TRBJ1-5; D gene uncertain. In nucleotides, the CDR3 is TGCGCCAGTACCCGTGAACTAGGAACAAATCAGCCCCAGCATTTT. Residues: CASTRELGTNQPQHF.